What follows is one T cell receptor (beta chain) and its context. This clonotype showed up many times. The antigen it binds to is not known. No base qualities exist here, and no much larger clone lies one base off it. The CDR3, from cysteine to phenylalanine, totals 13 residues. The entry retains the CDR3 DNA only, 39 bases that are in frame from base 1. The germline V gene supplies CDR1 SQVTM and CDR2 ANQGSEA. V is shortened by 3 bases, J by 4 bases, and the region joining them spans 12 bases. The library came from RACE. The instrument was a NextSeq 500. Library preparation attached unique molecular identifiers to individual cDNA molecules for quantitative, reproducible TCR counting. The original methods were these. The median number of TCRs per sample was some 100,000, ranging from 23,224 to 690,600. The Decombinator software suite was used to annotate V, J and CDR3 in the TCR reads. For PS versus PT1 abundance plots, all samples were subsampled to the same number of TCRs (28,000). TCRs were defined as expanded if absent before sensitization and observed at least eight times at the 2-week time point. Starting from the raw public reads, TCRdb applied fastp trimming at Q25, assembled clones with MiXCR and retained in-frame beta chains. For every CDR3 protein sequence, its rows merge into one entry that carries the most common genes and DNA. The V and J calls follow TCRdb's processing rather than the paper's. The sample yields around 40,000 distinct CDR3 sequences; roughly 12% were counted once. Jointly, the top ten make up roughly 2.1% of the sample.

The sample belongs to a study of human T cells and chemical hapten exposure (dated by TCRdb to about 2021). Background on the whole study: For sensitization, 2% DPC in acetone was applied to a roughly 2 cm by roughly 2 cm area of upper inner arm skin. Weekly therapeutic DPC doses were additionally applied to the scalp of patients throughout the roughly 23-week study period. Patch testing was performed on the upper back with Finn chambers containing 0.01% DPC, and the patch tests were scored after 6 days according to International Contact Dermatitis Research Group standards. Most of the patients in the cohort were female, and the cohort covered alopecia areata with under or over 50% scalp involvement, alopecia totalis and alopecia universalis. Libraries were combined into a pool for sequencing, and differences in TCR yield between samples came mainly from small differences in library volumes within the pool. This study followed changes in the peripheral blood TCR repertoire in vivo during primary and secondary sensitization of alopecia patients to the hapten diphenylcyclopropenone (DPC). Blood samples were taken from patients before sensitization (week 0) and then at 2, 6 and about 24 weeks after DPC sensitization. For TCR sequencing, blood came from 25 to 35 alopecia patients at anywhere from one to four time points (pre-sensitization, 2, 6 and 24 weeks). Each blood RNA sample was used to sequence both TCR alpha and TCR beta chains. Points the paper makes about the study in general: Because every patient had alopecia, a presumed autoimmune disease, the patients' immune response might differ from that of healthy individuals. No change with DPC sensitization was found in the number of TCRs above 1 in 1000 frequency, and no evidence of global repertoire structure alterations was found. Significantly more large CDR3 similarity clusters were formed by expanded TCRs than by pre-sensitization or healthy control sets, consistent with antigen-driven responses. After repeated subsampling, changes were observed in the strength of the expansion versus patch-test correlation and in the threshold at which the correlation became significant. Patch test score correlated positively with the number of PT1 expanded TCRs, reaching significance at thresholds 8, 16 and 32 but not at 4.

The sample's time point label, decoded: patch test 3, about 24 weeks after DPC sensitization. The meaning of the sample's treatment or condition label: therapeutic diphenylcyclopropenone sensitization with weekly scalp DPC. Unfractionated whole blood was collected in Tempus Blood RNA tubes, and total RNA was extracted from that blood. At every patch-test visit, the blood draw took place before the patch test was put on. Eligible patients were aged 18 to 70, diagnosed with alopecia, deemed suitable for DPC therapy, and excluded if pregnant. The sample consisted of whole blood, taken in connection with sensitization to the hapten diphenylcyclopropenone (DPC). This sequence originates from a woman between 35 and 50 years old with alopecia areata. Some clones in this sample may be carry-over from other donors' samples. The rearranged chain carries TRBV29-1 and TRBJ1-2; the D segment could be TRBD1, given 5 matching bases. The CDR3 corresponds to CSVESDRSYGYTF. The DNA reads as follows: TGCAGCGTTGAGTCCGACAGAAGCTATGGCTACACCTTC.